This TCR beta chain was sequenced in a study of vaccination and CD4 T cells after COVID-19. Between the trimmed V and J ends, which lost 0 bases and 6 bases, there was a span of 14 bases. The CDR3 runs 15 residues. Germline lookup yields CDR1 KGHSH and CDR2 LQKENI. Treatment indicated: approximately nine-day PBMC culture with coronavirus spike peptide pools or control peptides (ViraFEST assay). For this clonotype: Its antigen is undetermined.

Researchers used the Oncomine TCR Beta short-read assay to sequence DNA from cultured CD4+ T cells. MiXCR, run by TCRdb on the PCR reads, gives a single entry per CDR3 protein. The sample holds 15,000 to 20,000 distinct CDR3 sequences, 45% to 50% seen once. The specimen sequenced was CD4+ T cells from blood, cultured in vitro. This rearrangement joins TRBV18 to TRBJ1-1, with no clear D. The clonotype comes from a human donor who had recovered from COVID-19. As DNA, the CDR3 is TGTGCCAGCTCACCACCTTCTTTGTCCCCACCTGAAGCTTTCTTT. Translated, it gives CASSPPSLSPPEAFF. Full variable domain (remainder filled in from reference TRBV18 and TRBJ1-1): NAGVMQNPRHLVRRRGQEARLRCSPMKGHSHVYWYRQLPEEGLKFMVYLQKENIIDESGMPKERFSAEFPKEGPSILRIQQVVRGDSAAYFCASSPPSLSPPEAFFGQGTRLTVV.